The entry below describes one T cell receptor beta chain. Antigen specificity is unknown. This record comes from a study of cytomegalovirus exposure and HLA in healthy donors. PCR amplification relied on 60 Vbeta primers (plus 13 Jbeta primers). Clones were read by immunoSEQ multiplex PCR, and TCRdb kept only the in-frame ones, dropping some. This sample has about 180,000 clones; around 80% occur once, and the top ten carry approximately 2.4%. Study-wide results and limits: Data from an earlier analysis indicated that most TCR beta V segments were productive either about 87% or about 30% of the time.

V lost 0 bases to trimming and J lost 5 bases, with 16 bases between them. Germline assignment: CDR1 GTSNPN and CDR2 SVGIG (reference sequence). The CDR3 is 15 residues long. This clonotype originated in a female donor in good health and CMV-seronegative. The sequenced sample consisted of PBMCs. J is TRBJ2-5 and V is TRBV30; no clear D gene. CDR3 nucleotides: TGTGCCTGGAGTGTACCACAGTCCCTTGGGGAGACCCAGTACTTC. Translation gives CAWSVPQSLGETQYF.